This T cell receptor beta chain was captured by sequencing in a study of T cells in Graves' hyperthyroidism and ophthalmopathy. Whole-study results and caveats: Ophthalmopathy and stable hyperthyroidism were separated by a 13 V-J model. Most clonotypes expanded in the thyroid (above 0.001) were also present in blood.

The PBMCs were taken from over 9.5 ml of fresh peripheral blood. In its sample, this clonotype was seen many times. What it binds is not known. TCR beta CDR3 sequences were amplified from RNA transcripts. The study used the HTBI primer set for a first-round RT-PCR of the TCR CDR3. TCRdb re-called the multiplex PCR reads with MiXCR, one entry per CDR3 protein. Of about 290,000 distinct CDR3 sequences in the sample, roughly 15% are singletons; the top ten hold around 30%. Per the germline V gene, CDR1 is MNHNS and CDR2 is SASEGT. The CDR3 loop spans 14 amino acids. The V gene lost 2 bases and the J gene lost 5 bases, with 12 bases spanning the gap.

This clonotype was obtained from a woman between 50 and 59 years old with Graves' hyperthyroidism that later progressed to Graves' ophthalmopathy. The specimen was blood. The chain recombines TRBV6-1 with TRBJ2-5; the D is unclear. The CDR3, as DNA: TGTGCCAGCAGTGAAAGACGGCCTATTGAGACCCAGTACTTC. Translated, it gives CASSERRPIETQYF.